The present T cell receptor beta chain was sequenced within a study of T cell repertoires in cytomegalovirus infection. The CDR3 is 16 residues long. V shed 6 bases, J shed 5 bases, and the junction held 13 bases outside the gene matches. Germline V gene lookup returns CDR1 SGHTA and CDR2 FQGNSA. In TCRdb, the reads were re-called with MiXCR into one record per CDR3 protein. This table holds 300,000 or so distinct CDR3 sequences, 20% to 30% found once. Sequenced material: PBMCs. The TCR comes from a human donor in good health (CMV status not recorded). Some clones in this sample may be carry-over from other donors' samples. V and J are TRBV7-2 and TRBJ2-5; TRBD2 aligns across 9 bases. CDR3 in DNA: TGTGCCAGCAGTCCTCCGGGACTAGCTGGCTTGGAGACCCAGTACTTC. Protein product: CASSPPGLAGLETQYF.